This is a list of T cell receptor beta chains from one sample in a study of molecular identifiers for immune sequencing clone quantification. TCRdb used MiXCR to reprocess the PCR reads, holding one entry per CDR3 protein. The sample shows some 320,000 distinct CDR3 sequences, 24% of them seen only once. The sample was naive CD8+ T cells from blood, with Jurkat cell RNA spiked in. The receptor source for this set is a human donor in good health. Some libraries in this study had Jurkat cell RNA spiked in. The conserved cysteine and the conserved F or W are not part of the CDR3 here.

v_call	j_call	cdr3_aa
TRBV4-3	TRBJ2-3	ASRQGTSGYTQY
TRBV5-5	TRBJ2-3	ASSFWGGDTDTQY
TRBV29-1	TRBJ2-1	SGSLAGVNNEQF
TRBV7-6	TRBJ2-7	ASSRGQGSSYEQY
TRBV30	TRBJ2-5	AWSFLAIYQETQY
TRBV12-3/TRBV12-4	TRBJ2-3	ASSPGLAGRDTQY
TRBV7-2	TRBJ2-5	ASSLAAWAETQY
TRBV10-2	TRBJ2-1	ASSLGTVNINEQF
TRBV28	TRBJ1-6	ASGDSPLH
TRBV3-2	TRBJ1-1	ASSQLKNTEAF
TRBV27	TRBJ1-5	ASSPPGRQPQH
TRBV10-2	TRBJ2-3	ASSEWGGGASDTQY
TRBV6-2/TRBV6-3	TRBJ2-1	ASVSGFVYNEQF
TRBV12-3/TRBV12-4	TRBJ2-3	ASSPTPGPTRDTQY
TRBV7-2	TRBJ2-7	ASSSDRAGSSYEQY
TRBV7-6	TRBJ2-5	ASSLEPLAEPQETQY
TRBV28	TRBJ1-3	ASSLRGPEGNTIY
TRBV28	TRBJ1-1	ASSSTGYTEAF
TRBV11-2	TRBJ1-1	ASSLGGGGWTEAF
TRBV28	TRBJ2-7	ASSLGSLISYEQY
TRBV20-1	TRBJ2-7	SAGDIYEQY
TRBV27	TRBJ1-5	ASSLSWNQPQH
TRBV4-3	TRBJ2-5	ASSQEQGLETQY
TRBV7-6	TRBJ2-5	ASSSSAVGVETQY
TRBV6-2/TRBV6-3	TRBJ2-7	ASSPSTSKGYEQY
TRBV27	TRBJ2-7	ASSYELAGAYEQY
TRBV14	TRBJ2-7	ASSRGLSYEQY
TRBV20-1	TRBJ2-7	SARQGPYEQY
TRBV7-6	TRBJ2-7	ASSLASTEQY
TRBV6-1	TRBJ2-7	ASSEGLTYEQY
TRBV7-9	TRBJ2-3	ASSPPSGSADTQY
TRBV24-1	TRBJ1-5	ATSVGTGAPQH
TRBV20-1	TRBJ2-1	SARMLAPYSEQF
TRBV13	TRBJ2-3	ASSNLLAGASTDTQY
TRBV6-2/TRBV6-3	TRBJ1-5	ASEAREWTGKYSNQPQH
TRBV2	TRBJ1-5	ASSSEQDSPTSNQPQH
TRBV4-2	TRBJ1-1	ASSQDLQEGWHTEAF
TRBV5-5	TRBJ2-1	ASSRQGLNEQF
TRBV2	TRBJ1-2	ASSEWKVTLSASYGYT
TRBV5-1	TRBJ1-1	ASSLGQGAIPEAF